The 22 T cell receptor beta chains reported below all come from one sample, sequenced in a study of monozygotic twins with inflammatory bowel disease. One entry per CDR3 protein, without DNA, is what TCRdb gives after re-calling the 5' RACE reads. This sample contains some 400,000 distinct CDR3 sequences. Sequences were obtained from blood. Receptors originate from a human donor with ulcerative colitis or Crohn's disease, or a healthy co-twin of an affected twin (not recorded which).

The J gene is TRBJ2-3, the V gene TRBV10-3; with no DNA, the TCRdb D assignment of TRBD1 cannot be verified. CDR1 ENHRY and CDR2 SYGVKD come from the germline V gene. The CDR3 is made up of 12 amino acids. CDR3 in amino acids: CATAAGGELQYF.

The rearrangement uses TRBV28 and TRBJ2-7; TCRdb's D gene call, TRBD2, goes unchecked for lack of DNA. CDR3 length: 14 residues. The V gene's germline CDR1 is MDHEN and CDR2 SYDVKM. The CDR3 loop reads CASSLTSASYEQYF.

This CDR3 reads CSASQAGAYEQYF. The chain links TRBV20-1 to TRBJ2-7; without DNA, the TCRdb call of TRBD2 cannot be checked. CDR3 length: 13 amino acids. Germline-derived CDR1 and CDR2 are DFQATT and SNEGSKA (reference sequence).

The rearrangement links TRBV7-2 to TRBJ1-1; TCRdb indicates TRBD1, and absent DNA this call remains unverified. Germline values: CDR1 SGHTA, CDR2 FQGNSA. CDR3 size: 13 residues. The CDR3 sequence: CASSLVQDRAAFF.

The chain joins TRBV19 to TRBJ2-5; absent DNA, TCRdb's TRBD1 call cannot be checked. CDR1 is LNHDA, CDR2 SQIVND, per germline (reference sequence). The CDR3 is 14 residues long. CDR3 residues: CAITCDRGQETQYF.

This rearrangement joins TRBV12-3 or TRBV12-4 to TRBJ2-1; with no DNA, the TCRdb D assignment of TRBD2 cannot be verified. This CDR3 has 14 residues. CDR3 loop: CASSLVAGANEQFF.

The V call is TRBV7-9, the J call TRBJ2-3; TCRdb's D gene call, TRBD1, goes unchecked for lack of DNA. Germline-derived CDR1 and CDR2 are SEHNR and FQNEAQ (reference sequence). The CDR3 is 15 residues long. The CDR3 protein is CASSLMGHPTDTQYF.

The V call is TRBV29-1, the J call TRBJ2-3; the TCRdb call, TRBD1, lacks DNA for checking. The CDR3 covers 12 residues. Germline lookup yields CDR1 SQVTM and CDR2 ANQGSEA. The CDR3 sequence: CSGARGGDTQYF.

The chain links TRBV2 to TRBJ1-1; TCRdb reports TRBD1, a call that lacks DNA to check it against. CDR1 SNHLY and CDR2 FYNNEI come from the germline V gene. The CDR3 is made up of 15 amino acids. The CDR3 protein is CASSEAGARVTEAFF.

The rearrangement joins TRBV20-1 to TRBJ2-5; the TCRdb call, TRBD2, lacks DNA for checking. In germline, CDR1 is DFQATT, CDR2 SNEGSKA (reference sequence). The CDR3 is 14 amino acids. CDR3 sequence reads: CSLGLAGEFGTQYF.

This CDR3 reads CASSYSTRAGEQYF. The chain employs TRBV6-5 and TRBJ2-7; the D gene TCRdb calls, TRBD2, cannot be checked with no DNA. Germline lookup yields CDR1 MNHEY and CDR2 SVGAGI. This CDR3 contains 14 residues.

This chain connects TRBV12-3 or TRBV12-4 to TRBJ2-1; TCRdb's assignment of TRBD2 cannot be checked, as there is no DNA. The CDR3 sequence is 18 residues long. CDR3 protein: CASSFEMGAGPSYNEQFF.

The genes are TRBV12-3 or TRBV12-4 and TRBJ1-2. The CDR3 length is 13 residues. CDR3 in amino acids: CASSPDGIYGYTF.

The chain combines TRBV12-3 or TRBV12-4 with TRBJ1-1; TCRdb selects TRBD1, and the lack of DNA leaves this call unchecked. This CDR3 is 16 amino acids long. The CDR3 loop reads CASSPQDRGLNTEAFF.

This sequence joins TRBV6-5 and TRBJ2-1; TCRdb calls TRBD2, which cannot be checked without DNA. The CDR3 runs 15 residues. CDR1 MNHEY and CDR2 SVGAGI come from the germline V gene. This CDR3 reads CASSYPSGGANEQFF.

The rearrangement links TRBV7-9 to TRBJ1-2; the D call from TCRdb, TRBD1, cannot be confirmed without DNA. The CDR3 extends over 15 amino acids. Germline assignment: CDR1 SEHNR and CDR2 FQNEAQ (reference sequence). The CDR3 sequence is CASSLDGRARDGYTF.

This CDR3 is CASSPSGRRETQYF. V gene TRBV6-2 or TRBV6-3 combines with J gene TRBJ2-5; TCRdb reports TRBD2, a call that lacks DNA to check it against. The CDR3 spans 14 residues. Per germline, CDR1 MNHEY and CDR2 SVGEGT.

V and J are TRBV4-1 and TRBJ2-1; TCRdb names TRBD1, which stays unverified in the absence of DNA. Germline-derived CDR1 and CDR2 are MGHRA and YSYEKL. The CDR3 totals 16 residues. The CDR3 protein is CASSQDLGQGFNEQFF.

V usage is TRBV18 and J usage is TRBJ2-5; lacking DNA, the TRBD1 call made by TCRdb goes unchecked. The germline gives CDR1 KGHSH, CDR2 LQKENI. This CDR3 has 14 residues. The chain's CDR3 is CASSPGGGSETQYF.

The rearrangement joins TRBV12-3 or TRBV12-4 to TRBJ1-3; there is no DNA to check the TCRdb D call of TRBD1. CDR3 length: 16 amino acids. CDR3 in amino acids: CASSPTGGRSGNTIYF.

The chain carries TRBV20-1 and TRBJ2-2; with no DNA, the TCRdb D assignment of TRBD1 cannot be verified. CDR3 length equals 12 residues. The germline gives CDR1 DFQATT, CDR2 SNEGSKA (reference sequence). CDR3 region: CSALQGGGELFF.

The J gene is TRBJ1-5, the V gene TRBV28. CDR3 length: 15 amino acids. The germline V gene encodes CDR1 MDHEN and CDR2 SYDVKM. CDR3 in amino acids: CASSLKGGSNQPQHF.